This TCR beta chain was sequenced for a study of T-cell memory formation after mild COVID-19. Unmatched junction bases numbered 5, after V lost 5 bases and J lost 3 bases. This CDR3 contains 16 residues. Germline-derived CDR1 and CDR2 are DFQATT and SNEGSKA (reference sequence). TCRdb re-called the 5' RACE reads with MiXCR, one entry per CDR3 protein. This sample has roughly 250,000 distinct CDR3 sequences; over 15% occur once, and the top ten carry under 25%. The sample taken for sequencing was PBMCs or a T cell subset sorted from them (not recorded which). This chain joins TRBV20-1 and TRBJ2-3; TRBD2 matches at 16 bases. The TCR was taken from a man between 18 and 29 years old who had mild COVID-19 (a few samples of this study predate the infection). Cell type and time point are not known. CDR3 loop: CSARPGLAGGTDTQYF. The CDR3 DNA sequence: TGCAGTGCTCGACCGGGACTAGCGGGGGGGACAGATACGCAGTATTTT.